The entry below gives a single TCR beta chain sequence along with its context. Study processing details: Amplification of reference gene primers provided the estimated nucleated cell counts. TCRdb's copy holds only in-frame clones and misses some; the assay was immunoSEQ multiplex PCR. The D gene and trimming were derived from the DNA, and the V and J assignments and clone size from that table. The sample contains 100,000 to 150,000 clones, over 75% of which appear only once. The data belong to a study of blood T cell repertoires in COVID-19. Study details: Specimens from acute and convalescent COVID-19 originated in the United States, Italy and Spain. PBMCs, B-cell-depleted T cells, or T cells were the source of the cDNA or gDNA that made up the material.

The V end was cut by 4 bases, the J end by 0 bases, with 4 bases between. The CDR3 is 12 residues long. Germline-derived CDR1 and CDR2 are MNHEY and SMNVEV (reference sequence). Source material: peripheral blood. This receptor was taken from an elderly woman with acute or convalescent COVID-19. The chain uses TRBV27 and TRBJ2-7; D call uncertain. The CDR3 DNA sequence: TGTGCCAGCAGTTCATTCTCCTACGAGCAGTACTTC. Amino acid sequence: CASSSFSYEQYF.